Given below is one T cell receptor (beta chain) in context. This sample stems from a study of shared clonotypes between healthy human individuals. Germline V gives CDR1 LGHNA, CDR2 YSLEER. V was clipped by 1 base and J by 5 bases, with 12 bases between them. CDR3 length: 15 amino acids. Terminally differentiated effector memory CD45RA+ cells were left out of the naive CD8 fraction, which was CD45RO-negative and positively selected for CCR7. Using immunoSEQ multiplex PCR, the repertoire was profiled, and TCRdb retains in-frame clones only, with some absent. The sample includes 1.5 million to 2.5 million clones, about 95% of them seen just once.

This receptor was obtained from a man between 18 and 29 years old in good health. This chain uses TRBV4-3 with TRBJ1-5; the D is unclear. The sample consisted of naive CD8+ T cells sorted from blood. Here the CDR3 reads CASSQVYAGDQPQHF. The CDR3 region has the DNA TGCGCCAGCAGCCAAGTCTACGCCGGGGATCAGCCCCAGCATTTT.